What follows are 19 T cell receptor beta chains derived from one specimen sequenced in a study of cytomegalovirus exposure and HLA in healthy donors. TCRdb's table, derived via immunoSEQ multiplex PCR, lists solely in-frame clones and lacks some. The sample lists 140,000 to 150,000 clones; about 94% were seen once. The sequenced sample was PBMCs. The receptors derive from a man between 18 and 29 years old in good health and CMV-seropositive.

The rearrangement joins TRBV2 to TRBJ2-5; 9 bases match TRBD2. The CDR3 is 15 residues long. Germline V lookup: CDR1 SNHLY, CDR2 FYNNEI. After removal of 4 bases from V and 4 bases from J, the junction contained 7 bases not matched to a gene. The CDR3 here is CASSVAGVGGETQYF. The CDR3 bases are TGTGCCAGCAGTGTAGCGGGAGTCGGTGGAGAGACCCAGTACTTC.

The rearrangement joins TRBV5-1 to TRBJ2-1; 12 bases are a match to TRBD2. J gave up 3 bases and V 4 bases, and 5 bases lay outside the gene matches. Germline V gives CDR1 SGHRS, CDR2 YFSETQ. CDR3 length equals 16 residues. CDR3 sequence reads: CASSAGLAGFYNEQFF. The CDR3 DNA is TGCGCCAGCAGCGCCGGACTAGCGGGATTCTACAATGAGCAGTTCTTC.

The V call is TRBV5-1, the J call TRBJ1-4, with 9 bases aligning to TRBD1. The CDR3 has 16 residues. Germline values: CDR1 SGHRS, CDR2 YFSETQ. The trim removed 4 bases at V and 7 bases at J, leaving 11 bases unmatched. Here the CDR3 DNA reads TGCGCCAGCAGCCCATTAGCAACAGGGGGCAGTGAAAAACTGTTTTTT. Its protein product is CASSPLATGGSEKLFF.

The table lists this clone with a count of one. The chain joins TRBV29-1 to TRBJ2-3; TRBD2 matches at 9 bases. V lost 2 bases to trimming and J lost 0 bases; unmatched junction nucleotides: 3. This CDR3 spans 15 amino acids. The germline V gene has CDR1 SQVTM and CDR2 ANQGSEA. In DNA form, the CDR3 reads TGCAGCGTTGAAAAGCTAGCGGGGAGCACAGATACGCAGTATTTT. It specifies CSVEKLAGSTDTQYF.

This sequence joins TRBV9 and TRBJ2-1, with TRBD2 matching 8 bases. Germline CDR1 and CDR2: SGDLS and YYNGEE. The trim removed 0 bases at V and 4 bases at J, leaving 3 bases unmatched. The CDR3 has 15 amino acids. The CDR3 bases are TGTGCCAGCAGCGTAGGCGGGAGGAATTACAATGAGCAGTTCTTC. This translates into CASSVGGRNYNEQFF. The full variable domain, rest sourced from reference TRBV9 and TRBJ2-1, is DSGVTQTPKHLITATGQRVTLRCSPRSGDLSVYWYQQSLDQGLQFLIQYYNGEERAKGNILERFSAQQFPDLHSELNLSSLELGDSALYFCASSVGGRNYNEQFFGPGTRLTVL.

The CDR3 is CAIGGGHNEQFF. The CDR3 nucleotides read TGTGCCATCGGGGGGGGGCACAATGAGCAGTTCTTC. This chain links TRBV6-5 with TRBJ2-1; 8 bases map to TRBD2. The CDR3 runs to 12 residues. J gave up 5 bases and V 10 bases, and 4 bases lay outside the gene matches. Germline lookup yields CDR1 MNHEY and CDR2 SVGAGI.

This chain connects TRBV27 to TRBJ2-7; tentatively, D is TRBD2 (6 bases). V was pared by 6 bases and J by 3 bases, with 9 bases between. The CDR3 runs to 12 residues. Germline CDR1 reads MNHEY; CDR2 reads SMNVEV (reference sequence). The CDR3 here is CASRGGSYEQYF. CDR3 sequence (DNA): TGTGCCAGCAGGGGAGGAAGCTACGAGCAGTACTTC.

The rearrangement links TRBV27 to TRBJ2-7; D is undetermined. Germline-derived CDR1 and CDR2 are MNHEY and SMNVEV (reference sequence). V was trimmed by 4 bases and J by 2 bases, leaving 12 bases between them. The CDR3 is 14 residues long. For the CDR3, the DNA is TGTGCCAGCAGTTCTTCCTCTCCTCCCTACGAGCAGTACTTC. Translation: CASSSSSPPYEQYF.

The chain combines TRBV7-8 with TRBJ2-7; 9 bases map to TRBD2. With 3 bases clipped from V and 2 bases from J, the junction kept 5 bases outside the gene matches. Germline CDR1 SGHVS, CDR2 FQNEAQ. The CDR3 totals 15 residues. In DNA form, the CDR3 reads TGTGCCAGCAGCTTCAGCGGGAGGCCCCCCTACGAGCAGTACTTC. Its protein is CASSFSGRPPYEQYF.

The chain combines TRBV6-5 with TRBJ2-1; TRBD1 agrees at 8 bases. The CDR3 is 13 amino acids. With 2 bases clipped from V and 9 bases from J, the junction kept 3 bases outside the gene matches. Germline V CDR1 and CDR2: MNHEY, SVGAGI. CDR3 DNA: TGTGCCAGCAGTTACGGACAGGGCTCTGAGCAGTTCTTC. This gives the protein CASSYGQGSEQFF.

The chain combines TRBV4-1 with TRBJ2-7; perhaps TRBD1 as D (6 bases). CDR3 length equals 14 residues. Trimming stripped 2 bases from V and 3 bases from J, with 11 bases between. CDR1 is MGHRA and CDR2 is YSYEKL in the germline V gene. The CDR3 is CASSQIGQIYEQYF. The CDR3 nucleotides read TGCGCCAGCAGCCAAATAGGACAGATCTACGAGCAGTACTTC.

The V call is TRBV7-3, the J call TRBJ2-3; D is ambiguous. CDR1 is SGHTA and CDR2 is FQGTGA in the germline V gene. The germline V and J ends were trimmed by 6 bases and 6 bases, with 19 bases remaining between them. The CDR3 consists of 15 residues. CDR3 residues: CASRATLTRFDTQYF. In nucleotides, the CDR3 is TGTGCCAGCAGGGCGACCCTGACAAGGTTTGATACGCAGTATTTT.

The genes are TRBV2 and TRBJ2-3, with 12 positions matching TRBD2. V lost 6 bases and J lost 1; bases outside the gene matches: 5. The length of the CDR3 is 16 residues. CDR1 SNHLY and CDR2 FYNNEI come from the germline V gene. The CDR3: CASSRPSGRGTDTQYF. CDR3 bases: TGTGCCAGCAGCCGCCCTAGCGGGAGGGGCACAGATACGCAGTATTTT. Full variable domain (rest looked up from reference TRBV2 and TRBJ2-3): EPEVTQTPSHQVTQMGQEVILRCVPISNHLYFYWYRQILGQKVEFLVSFYNNEISEKSEIFDDQFSVERPDGSNFTLKIRSTKLEDSAMYFCASSRPSGRGTDTQYFGPGTRLTVL.

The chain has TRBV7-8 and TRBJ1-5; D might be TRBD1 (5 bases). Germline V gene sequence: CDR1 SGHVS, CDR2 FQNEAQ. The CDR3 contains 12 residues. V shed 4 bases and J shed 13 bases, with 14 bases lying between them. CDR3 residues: CASSSSTGEQHF. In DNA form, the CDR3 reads TGTGCCAGCAGCTCTTCAACGGGGGAACAGCATTTT.

In DNA form, the CDR3 reads TGTGCCAGCAGCACCACATTGTTCTCCTACGAGCAGTACTTC. Encoded protein: CASSTTLFSYEQYF. The V call is TRBV5-8, the J call TRBJ2-7; D unresolved. CDR1 and CDR2 from the germline V gene are SGHTS and YDEGEE. CDR3 size: 14 residues. Trimming removed 4 bases from V and 0 bases from J, with 11 bases in between.

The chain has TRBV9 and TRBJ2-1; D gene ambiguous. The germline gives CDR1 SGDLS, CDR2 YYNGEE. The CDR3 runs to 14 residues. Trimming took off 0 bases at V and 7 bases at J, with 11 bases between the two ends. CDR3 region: CASSVGGPRNEQFF. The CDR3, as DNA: TGTGCCAGCAGCGTAGGCGGCCCGAGGAATGAGCAGTTCTTC.

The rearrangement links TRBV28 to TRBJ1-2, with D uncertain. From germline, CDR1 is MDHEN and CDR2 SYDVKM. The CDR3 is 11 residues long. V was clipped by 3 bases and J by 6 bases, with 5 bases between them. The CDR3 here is CASSLQDGYTF. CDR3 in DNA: TGTGCCAGCAGTTTGCAGGATGGCTACACCTTC.

The chain's CDR3 is CASSQNPVAGAYNEQFF. CDR3 bases: TGCGCCAGCAGCCAGAACCCGGTGGCGGGAGCCTACAATGAGCAGTTCTTC. This sequence joins TRBV5-1 and TRBJ2-1, with TRBD2 identical over 7 bases. Germline assignment: CDR1 SGHRS and CDR2 YFSETQ. V trimming: 4 bases; J trimming: 2 bases; junction bases outside the gene matches: 12. This CDR3 comprises 17 residues.

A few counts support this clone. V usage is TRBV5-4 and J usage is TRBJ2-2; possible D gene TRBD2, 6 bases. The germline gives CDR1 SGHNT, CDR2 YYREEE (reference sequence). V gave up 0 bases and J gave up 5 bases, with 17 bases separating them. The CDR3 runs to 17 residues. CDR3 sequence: CASSLGGRGKRTGELFF. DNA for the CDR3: TGTGCCAGCAGCTTGGGGGGACGGGGGAAGAGGACCGGGGAGCTGTTTTTT.